What follows are 13 T cell receptor beta chains derived from one specimen sequenced in a study of PD-1 blockade in classical Hodgkin lymphoma. The time point denotes: cycle 4 day 1 (C4D1), after 6 weeks of nivolumab. Every one of the patients relapsed after autologous stem cell transplantation (brentuximab vedotin exposure was variable). Profiling relied on immunoSEQ multiplex PCR, and the TCRdb table lists in-frame clones only, not all of them. In the table there are 50,000 or so clones, around nine tenths of which are singletons. The source was peripheral blood mononuclear cells (PBMCs), collected before the fourth cycle of nivolumab. Source of these receptors: a human donor with classical Hodgkin lymphoma.

This chain uses TRBV4-1 with TRBJ2-3, with TRBD2 identical over 15 bases. Trimming took 3 bases from V and 4 from J; bases not matched to a gene: 5. The V gene's germline CDR1 is MGHRA and CDR2 YSYEKL. CDR3 size: 17 residues. The CDR3 loop reads CASSQAGLAGGADTQYF. The CDR3 DNA follows: TGCGCCAGCAGCCAGGCGGGACTAGCGGGAGGAGCAGATACGCAGTATTTT.

This sequence joins TRBV6-1 and TRBJ1-4; no clear D. The germline V gene has CDR1 MNHNS and CDR2 SASEGT. V was cut by 3 bases and J by 6 bases, with 11 bases left in between. The CDR3 extends over 14 amino acids. As DNA, the CDR3 is TGTGCCAGCAGTGATGGAGGGCTCGATGAAAAACTGTTTTTT. It encodes CASSDGGLDEKLFF.

This chain links TRBV7-2 with TRBJ1-5, with D possibly being TRBD1 (6 bases). V was pared by 4 bases and J by 7 bases, with 11 bases between. The germline gives CDR1 SGHTA, CDR2 FQGNSA. This CDR3 has 13 amino acids. The CDR3, as DNA: TGTGCCAGCAGCTGGAGGGGGGAGCAGCCCCAGCATTTT. This gives the protein CASSWRGEQPQHF.

This chain uses TRBV19 with TRBJ1-5; D gene unclear. V was shortened by 3 bases and J by 0 bases, with 12 bases between the two germline ends. Germline CDR1 and CDR2: LNHDA and SQIVND (reference sequence). The CDR3 has 16 residues. The CDR3 bases are TGTGCCAGTAGTATTATCACACAGCCTAGCAATCAGCCCCAGCATTTT. Residues: CASSIITQPSNQPQHF.

This clone was detected once. V is TRBV7-3 and J is TRBJ1-1; TRBD1 agrees at 10 bases. The germline V gene has CDR1 SGHTA and CDR2 FQGTGA. This CDR3 has 13 amino acids. J gave up 11 bases and V 5 bases, and 8 bases lay outside the gene matches. CDR3 nucleotide sequence: TGTGCCAGCAGCCGAGATCGACAGGGGGCGGCTTTCTTT. Its protein is CASSRDRQGAAFF.

The chain has TRBV7-3 and TRBJ1-6, with D maybe TRBD1 (5 bases). Germline CDR1 is SGHTA and CDR2 is FQGTGA. Trimming took 0 bases from V and 10 from J, leaving 10 bases between them. The CDR3 is 14 amino acids. CDR3: CASSLTVGGSPLHF. CDR3 nucleotide sequence: TGTGCCAGCAGCTTAACCGTGGGGGGGTCACCCCTCCACTTT.

Here the CDR3 reads CASRPGTATDTQYF. The CDR3 DNA follows: TGTGCCAGCAGGCCCGGGACAGCTACAGATACGCAGTATTTT. The gene calls are TRBV28 and TRBJ2-3; the match to TRBD1 covers 7 bases. V shed 6 bases, J shed 3 bases, and the junction held 6 bases outside the gene matches. Germline V lookup: CDR1 MDHEN, CDR2 SYDVKM. The CDR3 contains 14 residues.

This clone was picked up a small number of times. This chain connects TRBV28 to TRBJ2-1; maybe TRBD2 (6 bases). Germline CDR1 MDHEN, CDR2 SYDVKM. This CDR3 spans 12 amino acids. Trimming pared 3 bases from V and 10 bases from J, leaving 10 bases between. The CDR3 protein is CASSFGGDEQFF. The DNA for the CDR3 is TGTGCCAGCAGTTTCGGAGGGGACGAGCAGTTCTTC.

In regard to this clone: One end of the junction varies from germline; a read error may be responsible. V is TRBV18 and J is TRBJ1-1; 7 bases match TRBD1. The CDR3 covers 13 residues. In germline, CDR1 is KGHSH, CDR2 LQKENI. The CDR3 DNA sequence: TGTGCCAGCGCACCTACAGGGGTCACTGAAGCTTTCTTT. Amino acid sequence: CASAPTGVTEAFF.

V usage is TRBV28 and J usage is TRBJ1-1; 12 bases are a match to TRBD1. CDR3 length equals 15 residues. With V trimmed by 6 bases and J by 5 bases, 7 bases remained unmatched. Per the germline V gene, CDR1 is MDHEN and CDR2 is SYDVKM. In DNA form, the CDR3 reads TGTGCCAGCAGGGGACAGGGGGCGCGGGGGACTGAAGCTTTCTTT. Encoded protein: CASRGQGARGTEAFF. The entire variable domain, with the rest obtained from reference TRBV28 and TRBJ1-1, is as follows: DVKVTQSSRYLVKRTGEKVFLECVQDMDHENMFWYRQDPGLGLRLIYFSYDVKMKEKGDIPEGYSVSREKKERFSLILESASTNQTSMYLCASRGQGARGTEAFFGQGTRLTVV.

The rearrangement joins TRBV6-4 to TRBJ2-5; 10 bases match TRBD2. Germline values: CDR1 MRHNA, CDR2 SNTAGT. J gave up 7 bases and V 5 bases, and 7 bases lay outside the gene matches. This CDR3 is 14 amino acids long. The CDR3 loop reads CASSPLAGVGTQYF. CDR3 DNA sequence: TGTGCCAGCAGTCCTCTAGCGGGAGTGGGGACCCAGTACTTC.

The J gene is TRBJ1-1, the V gene TRBV6-1, with TRBD1 as a possible D gene (6 bases). The V gene lost 4 bases and the J gene lost 1 base, with 7 bases spanning the gap. In germline, CDR1 is MNHNS, CDR2 SASEGT. This CDR3 comprises 13 residues. CDR3 coding DNA: TGTGCCAGCAGTGTGGGACAGAACACTGAAGCTTTCTTT. This encodes CASSVGQNTEAFF.

This clone was counted once. CDR3 nucleotide sequence: TGTGCCAGCAGCTCGGGACTACCGAACACCGGGGAGCTGTTTTTT. Residues: CASSSGLPNTGELFF. The chain carries TRBV7-3 and TRBJ2-2; 7 bases align to TRBD2. V shed 4 bases, J shed 0 bases, and the junction held 2 bases outside the gene matches. The V gene's germline CDR1 is SGHTA and CDR2 FQGTGA. This CDR3 is built from 15 residues.